The 9 T cell receptor beta chains below come from one sample, sequenced in a study of cytomegalovirus exposure and HLA in healthy donors. This PCR relied on a set of 60 Vbeta primers and 13 Jbeta primers. Assay used: immunoSEQ multiplex PCR; TCRdb lists only in-frame clones, some missing. Counted here are some 110,000 clones, around 76% occurring once; the ten biggest clones make up around 16%. Sequencing used PBMCs. These receptors all come from a man between 50 and 59 years old in good health and CMV-seropositive.

This clone came up a few times. The V call is TRBV18, the J call TRBJ2-3; D unclear. Per the germline V gene, CDR1 is KGHSH and CDR2 is LQKENI. With 2 bases removed from V and 1 base from J, the gap between germline ends came to 13 bases. CDR3 length equals 16 residues. The CDR3 protein is CASSPGSSKGTDTQYF. The DNA of the CDR3 is TGTGCCAGCTCACCAGGTAGTAGCAAGGGCACAGATACGCAGTATTTT. The variable domain in full, with the rest retrieved from reference TRBV18 and TRBJ2-3, is NAGVMQNPRHLVRRRGQEARLRCSPMKGHSHVYWYRQLPEEGLKFMVYLQKENIIDESGMPKERFSAEFPKEGPSILRIQQVVRGDSAAYFCASSPGSSKGTDTQYFGPGTRLTVL.

The chain uses TRBV29-1 and TRBJ2-5; TRBD1 matches at 9 bases. V was clipped by 6 bases and J by 4 bases; unmatched bases: 9. CDR1 is SQVTM, CDR2 ANQGSEA, per germline. The CDR3 sequence is 14 residues long. The CDR3 region has the DNA TGCAGCGTGGCCGGGACAGGGAGTATAGAGACCCAGTACTTC. It translates to CSVAGTGSIETQYF. The whole variable domain, filled in from reference TRBV29-1 and TRBJ2-5, reads SAVISQKPSRDICQRGTSLTIQCQVDSQVTMMFWYRQQPGQSLTLIATANQGSEATYESGFVIDKFPISRPNLTFSTLTVSNMSPEDSSIYLCSVAGTGSIETQYFGPGTRLLVL.

The CDR3 coding sequence is TGCAGCGTTGAACCGGGACAGGGGGCGCGAAATGAGCAGTTCTTC. Protein: CSVEPGQGARNEQFF. This sequence joins TRBV29-1 and TRBJ2-1; TRBD1 matches at 12 bases. V lost 2 bases, J lost 7 bases, and 6 bases stayed unmatched. Germline CDR1 is SQVTM and CDR2 is ANQGSEA. The CDR3 runs to 15 residues.

This chain links TRBV2 with TRBJ2-1; D uncertain. The CDR3 contains 11 residues. The V end was cut by 6 bases, the J end by 3 bases, with 3 bases between. CDR1 and CDR2 from the germline V gene are SNHLY and FYNNEI. CDR3 residues: CASSHYNEQFF. CDR3 nucleotide sequence: TGTGCCAGCAGCCACTACAATGAGCAGTTCTTC.

The chain carries TRBV5-4 and TRBJ2-3; tentatively, D is TRBD1 (6 bases). V lost 0 bases, J lost 0 bases, and 11 bases lay in between. Per germline, CDR1 SGHNT and CDR2 YYREEE (reference sequence). The CDR3 totals 16 residues. CDR3 region: CASSLANRASTDTQYF. In DNA form, the CDR3 reads TGTGCCAGCAGCTTGGCCAACAGGGCTAGCACAGATACGCAGTATTTT.

The V call is TRBV6-6, the J call TRBJ2-7, with 8 bases aligning to TRBD1. The CDR3 spans 16 residues. J gave up 5 bases and V 2 bases, and 11 bases lay outside the gene matches. Germline CDR1 is MNHNY and CDR2 is SVGAGI (reference sequence). CDR3 bases: TGTGCCAGCAGTTACCCCTTTGACAGGGGAGACCACGAGCAGTACTTC. This codes for CASSYPFDRGDHEQYF.

This chain links TRBV7-9 with TRBJ2-7; 8 bases map to TRBD1. Germline V lookup: CDR1 SEHNR, CDR2 FQNEAQ (reference sequence). This CDR3 has 16 amino acids. The V segment lost 5 bases and the J segment 6 bases; nucleotides outside the gene matches: 15. CDR3 loop: CASSPRAGGGSIEQYF. CDR3 in DNA: TGTGCCAGCAGCCCTAGGGCAGGGGGCGGTTCTATCGAGCAGTACTTC.

This sequence joins TRBV2 and TRBJ1-4; possibly TRBD1 for D (5 bases). From germline, CDR1 is SNHLY and CDR2 FYNNEI. This CDR3 contains 13 residues. Trimming cost V 7 bases and J 8 bases, with 14 bases left between them. For the CDR3, the DNA is TGTGCCAGCACTATAGGGGTATGGGAAAAACTGTTTTTT. It specifies CASTIGVWEKLFF.

In this sample, this clone turned up a few times. V usage is TRBV10-3 and J usage is TRBJ1-1, with D possibly matching TRBD1 (5 bases). This CDR3 is built from 12 residues. In germline, CDR1 is ENHRY, CDR2 SYGVKD. Deletions cut 3 bases from V and 4 bases from J, with 6 bases between. The CDR3 DNA follows: TGTGCCATCAGTGAAGGGGTCACTGAAGCTTTCTTT. Residues: CAISEGVTEAFF.